The clone carrying this T cell receptor (beta chain) was counted a single time. Antigen unknown. Method: immunoSEQ multiplex PCR; TCRdb's copy keeps in-frame clones and lacks some. The sample includes approximately 57,000 clones, over 75% of them seen just once. This sample was taken from a study of OX40 agonist ivuxolimab in advanced cancers. CDR3 length equals 15 residues. The germline V gene encodes CDR1 SGHVS and CDR2 FNYEAQ. J gave up 5 bases and V 1 base, and 4 bases lay outside the gene matches. Study outcomes and limitations: A proportion of nonresponders additionally exhibited low normalized T-cell clonal expansion.

V and J are TRBV7-6 and TRBJ2-1; 8 positions match TRBD2. This material consisted of CD4+ or CD8+ T cells sorted from blood, taken in a trial of the OX40 agonist ivuxolimab. The TCR originated in an adult with an advanced solid tumor such as melanoma, head and neck, liver or kidney cancer. Here the CDR3 DNA reads TGTGCCAGCAGCTTAGACGGCGGGGGGAACAATGAGCAGTTCTTC. It specifies CASSLDGGGNNEQFF.